This T cell receptor (beta chain) was identified during a study of Ad26.COV2.S vaccination and SARS-CoV-2 variants. Study overall: The trial was COV1001 and the donor's arm was Ad26.COV2.S.

The ends lost 3 bases at V and 5 bases at J; junction bases unmatched: 12. CDR1 is KGHDR and CDR2 is SFDVKD in the germline V gene. This CDR3 has 17 amino acids. The sample's treatment: 19 received Ad26.COV2.S at low or high dose, single or two shots; roughly five received placebo; per-sample allocation not given. Sampling was done on day 63 after the first vaccine or placebo injection. Some clones are missing from TCRdb's copy, which holds only in-frame ones; the method was immunoSEQ multiplex PCR. The sample contains 350,000 to 500,000 clones, 80% to 95% of which appear only once. Here the sequenced sample was peripheral blood, taken in a trial of Ad26.COV2.S vaccine versus placebo. This chain uses TRBV24-1 with TRBJ2-3; 8 nucleotides match TRBD1. This sequence was found in a person aged 18 to 65 who received the Ad26.COV2.S COVID-19 vaccine or a placebo. CDR3 sequence: CATSDVKTGVEKDTQYF. The DNA of the CDR3 is TGTGCCACCAGTGATGTAAAGACAGGGGTCGAAAAAGATACGCAGTATTTT.